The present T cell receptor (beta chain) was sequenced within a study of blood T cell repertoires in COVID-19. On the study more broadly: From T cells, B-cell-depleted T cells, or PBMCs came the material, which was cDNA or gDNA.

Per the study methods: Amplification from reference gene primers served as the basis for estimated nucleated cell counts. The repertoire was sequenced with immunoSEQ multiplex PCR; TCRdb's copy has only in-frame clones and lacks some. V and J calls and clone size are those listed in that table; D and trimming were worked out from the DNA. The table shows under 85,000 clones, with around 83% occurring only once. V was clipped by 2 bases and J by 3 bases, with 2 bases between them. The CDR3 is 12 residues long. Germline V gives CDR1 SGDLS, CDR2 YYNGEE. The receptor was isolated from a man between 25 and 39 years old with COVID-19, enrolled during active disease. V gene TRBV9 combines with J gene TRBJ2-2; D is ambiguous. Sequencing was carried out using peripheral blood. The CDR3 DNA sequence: TGTGCCAGCAGCGTCGACACCGGGGAGCTGTTTTTT. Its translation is CASSVDTGELFF.